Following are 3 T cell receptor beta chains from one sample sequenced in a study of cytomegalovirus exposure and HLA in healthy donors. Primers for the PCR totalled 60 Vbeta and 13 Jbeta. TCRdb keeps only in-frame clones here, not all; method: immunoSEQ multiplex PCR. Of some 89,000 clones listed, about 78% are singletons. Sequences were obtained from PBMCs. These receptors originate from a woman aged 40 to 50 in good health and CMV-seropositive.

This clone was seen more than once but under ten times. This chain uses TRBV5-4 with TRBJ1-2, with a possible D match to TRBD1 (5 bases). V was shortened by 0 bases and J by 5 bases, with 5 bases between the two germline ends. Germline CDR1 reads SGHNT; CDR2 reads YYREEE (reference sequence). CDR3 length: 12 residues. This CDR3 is CASSLEGYGYTF. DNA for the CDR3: TGTGCCAGCAGCTTGGAGGGGTATGGCTACACCTTC.

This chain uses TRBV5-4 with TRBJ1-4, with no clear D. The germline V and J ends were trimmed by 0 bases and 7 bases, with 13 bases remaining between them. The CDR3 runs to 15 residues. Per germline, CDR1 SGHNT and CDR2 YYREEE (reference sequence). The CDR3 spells CASSLEGDSGEKLFF. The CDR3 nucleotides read TGTGCCAGCAGCTTGGAAGGCGACTCCGGTGAAAAACTGTTTTTT.

The CDR3 DNA sequence: TGCGCCAGCAGCTTAGGTTCGTGGGCAGTTAATGAAAAACTGTTTTTT. Protein product: CASSLGSWAVNEKLFF. The V and J genes are TRBV5-1 and TRBJ1-4; D call uncertain. CDR3 length: 16 residues. Germline V CDR1 and CDR2: SGHRS, YFSETQ. V lost 2 bases to trimming and J lost 4 bases, with 15 bases between them.